What follows describes a single TCR beta chain. The sample is drawn from a study of vaccination and CD4 T cells after COVID-19. Trimming at V came to 6 bases and at J to 0 bases, leaving 7 bases not matched to a gene. In germline, CDR1 is DFQATT, CDR2 SNEGSKA (reference sequence). The CDR3 covers 16 residues. TCRdb reanalysed the PCR reads using MiXCR and keeps one entry per CDR3 protein. The table lists under 20,000 distinct CDR3 sequences, roughly 60% of them singletons, with about 0.94% in the top ten. The J gene is TRBJ2-7, the V gene TRBV20-1; 14 nucleotides align to TRBD2. Sequenced material: CD4+ T cells from blood, taken before SARS-CoV-2 vaccination. The receptor was derived from a human donor who had recovered from COVID-19. CDR3 DNA sequence: TGCAGTGCCATGGGACTAGCGGGGGCCTACTCCTACGAGCAGTACTTC. Its protein product is CSAMGLAGAYSYEQYF.